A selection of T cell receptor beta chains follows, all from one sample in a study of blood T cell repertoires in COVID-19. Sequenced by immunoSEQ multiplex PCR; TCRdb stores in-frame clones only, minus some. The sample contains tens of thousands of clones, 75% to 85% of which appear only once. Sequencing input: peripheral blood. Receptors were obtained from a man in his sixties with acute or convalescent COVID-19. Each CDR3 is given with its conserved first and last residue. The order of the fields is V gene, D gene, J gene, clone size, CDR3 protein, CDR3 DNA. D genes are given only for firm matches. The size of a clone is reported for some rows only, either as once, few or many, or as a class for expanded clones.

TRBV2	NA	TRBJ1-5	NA	CASTRDRNQPQHF	TGTGCCAGCACTAGAGACAGAAATCAGCCCCAGCATTTT
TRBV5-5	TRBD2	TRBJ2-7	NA	CASSLAPSGGPYEQYF	TGTGCCAGCAGCTTGGCCCCTAGCGGGGGGCCCTACGAGCAGTACTTC
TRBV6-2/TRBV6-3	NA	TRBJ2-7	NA	CASSYPGTPLGQYF	TGTGCCAGCAGTTATCCCGGGACACCTCTAGGGCAGTACTTC
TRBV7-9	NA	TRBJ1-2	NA	CASSLRQRERYGYTF	TGTGCCAGCAGCTTAAGACAGAGAGAGCGTTATGGCTACACCTTC
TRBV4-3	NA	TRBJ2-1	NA	CASSRKGEAGEQFF	TGCGCCAGCAGCCGGAAGGGCGAGGCGGGTGAGCAGTTCTTC
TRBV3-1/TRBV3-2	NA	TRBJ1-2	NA	CASSPRGPDYGYTF	TGTGCCAGCAGCCCCCGAGGGCCGGACTATGGCTACACCTTC
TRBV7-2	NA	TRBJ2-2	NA	CASSALGAAGVLAGELFF	TGTGCCAGCAGCGCCCTGGGGGCGGCAGGGGTTTTGGCCGGGGAGCTGTTTTTT
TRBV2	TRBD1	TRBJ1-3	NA	CASGRDRARSGNTIYF	TGTGCCAGCGGCAGGGACAGGGCACGCTCTGGAAACACCATATATTTT
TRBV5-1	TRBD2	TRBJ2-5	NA	CASSYTAGAEETQYF	TGCGCCAGCAGCTACACAGCGGGGGCCGAAGAGACCCAGTACTTC
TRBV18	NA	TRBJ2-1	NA	CASSPPGGLTNYNEQFF	TGTGCCAGCTCACCACCGGGGGGGCTGACAAATTACAATGAGCAGTTCTTC
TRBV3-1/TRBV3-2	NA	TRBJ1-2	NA	CASSQVGGAQGYTF	TGTGCCAGCAGCCAAGTGGGCGGGGCTCAGGGCTACACCTTC
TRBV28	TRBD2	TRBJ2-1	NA	CASRRSGVSYNEQFF	TGTGCCAGTAGAAGAAGCGGGGTGTCCTACAATGAGCAGTTCTTC
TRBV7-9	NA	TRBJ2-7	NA	CASSLVGRGQSYEQYF	TGTGCCAGCAGCTTAGTGGGACGGGGACAATCCTACGAGCAGTACTTC
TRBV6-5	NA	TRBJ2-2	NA	CASSYSLTSRTGELFF	TGTGCCAGCAGTTACTCACTAACGAGCCGGACCGGGGAGCTGTTTTTT
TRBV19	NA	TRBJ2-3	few	CASSPGVKVGTDTQYF	TGTGCCAGTAGCCCCGGAGTTAAAGTGGGCACAGATACGCAGTATTTT
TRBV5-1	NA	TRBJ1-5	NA	CASSLGDNQPQHF	TGCGCCAGCAGCTTGGGAGATAATCAGCCCCAGCATTTT
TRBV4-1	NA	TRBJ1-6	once	CASGQDSPGRYNSPLHF	TGCGCCAGCGGCCAAGATTCCCCTGGGAGATATAATTCACCCCTCCACTTT
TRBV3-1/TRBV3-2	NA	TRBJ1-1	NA	CASSRRDGGPNTEAFF	TGTGCCAGCAGCCGACGAGACGGAGGCCCGAACACTGAAGCTTTCTTT
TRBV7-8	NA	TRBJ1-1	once	CASSLGPGNTEAFF	TGTGCCAGCAGCTTAGGTCCAGGGAACACTGAAGCTTTCTTT
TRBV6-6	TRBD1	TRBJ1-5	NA	CASSPTGGHQPQHF	TGTGCCAGCAGTCCGACAGGGGGGCATCAGCCCCAGCATTTT
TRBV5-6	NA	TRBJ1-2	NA	CASSWALGYTF	TGTGCCAGCAGCTGGGCGTTGGGCTACACCTTC
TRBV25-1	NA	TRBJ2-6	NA	CASSEPVVNVLTF	TGTGCCAGCAGTGAACCGGTGGTAAACGTCCTGACTTTC
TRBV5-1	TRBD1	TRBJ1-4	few	CASSPGQGHLGEKLFF	TGCGCCAGCAGCCCCGGACAGGGGCACTTAGGGGAAAAACTGTTTTTT
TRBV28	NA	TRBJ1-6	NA	CASTYKPGQDNSPLHF	TGTGCCAGCACATATAAACCGGGACAAGATAATTCACCCCTCCACTTT
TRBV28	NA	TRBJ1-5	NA	CATRQGWVEPQHF	TGTGCCACGCGGCAGGGGTGGGTTGAGCCCCAGCATTTT
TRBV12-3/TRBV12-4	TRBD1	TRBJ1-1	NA	CATQQGAQTEAFF	TGTGCCACCCAACAGGGGGCGCAAACTGAAGCTTTCTTT
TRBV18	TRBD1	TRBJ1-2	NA	CASSQGQTVGYGYTF	TGTGCCAGCTCACAGGGACAGACGGTGGGCTATGGCTACACCTTC
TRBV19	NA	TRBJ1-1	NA	CASSTKGYSANVNTEAFF	TGTGCCAGTAGTACTAAGGGGTATTCGGCGAACGTCAACACTGAAGCTTTCTTT
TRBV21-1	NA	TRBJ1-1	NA	CASSKPGGDTEAFF	TGTGCCAGCAGCAAACCCGGAGGCGACACTGAAGCTTTCTTT
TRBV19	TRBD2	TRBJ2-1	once	CASRLSGGAHNEQFF	TGTGCCAGTAGATTAAGCGGGGGGGCTCACAATGAGCAGTTCTTC
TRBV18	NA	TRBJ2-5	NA	CASSRFGSSETQYF	TGTGCCAGCTCACGTTTCGGTTCGTCGGAGACCCAGTACTTC
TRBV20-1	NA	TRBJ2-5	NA	CSAREGETQYF	TGCAGTGCTAGGGAGGGGGAGACCCAGTACTTC
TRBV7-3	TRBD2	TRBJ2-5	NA	CASSLAGGAETQYF	TGTGCCAGCAGCTTAGCGGGGGGCGCGGAGACCCAGTACTTC
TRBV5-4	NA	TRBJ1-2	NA	CASSPPAGSGYTF	TGTGCCAGCAGCCCCCCGGCAGGCAGTGGCTACACCTTC
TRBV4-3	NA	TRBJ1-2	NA	CASSLSGQGRKNYTF	TGCGCCAGCAGCCTATCGGGCCAGGGTCGTAAGAACTACACCTTC
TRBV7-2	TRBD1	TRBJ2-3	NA	CASSPTIGTGTGGTDTQYF	TGTGCCAGCAGCCCGACAATCGGGACCGGGACAGGGGGGACAGATACGCAGTATTTT
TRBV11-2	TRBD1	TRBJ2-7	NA	CASSLRGQGMLRESYEQYF	TGTGCCAGCAGCTTAAGAGGACAGGGTATGTTGCGTGAATCCTACGAGCAGTACTTC
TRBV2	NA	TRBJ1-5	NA	CARGGTAARNQPQHF	TGTGCCAGGGGGGGGACCGCCGCGCGCAATCAGCCCCAGCATTTT
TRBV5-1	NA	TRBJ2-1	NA	CASSLKSVSYNEQFF	TGCGCCAGCAGCTTGAAGTCAGTTTCCTACAATGAGCAGTTCTTC
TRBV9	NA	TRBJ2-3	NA	CASSVRDTSTDTQYF	TGTGCCAGCAGCGTCCGGGACACTAGCACAGATACGCAGTATTTT
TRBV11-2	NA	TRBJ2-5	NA	CASRNLRAETQYF	TGTGCCAGCAGAAACCTCAGGGCGGAGACCCAGTACTTC
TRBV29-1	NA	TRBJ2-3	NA	CSSTTAWTGEDTQYF	TGCAGCTCAACGACTGCCTGGACCGGGGAAGATACGCAGTATTTT
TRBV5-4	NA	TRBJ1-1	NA	CASSSGQNTEAFF	TGTGCCAGCAGCTCGGGACAGAACACTGAAGCTTTCTTT
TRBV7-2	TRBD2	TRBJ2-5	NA	CASSKGLAGGPGETQYF	TGTGCCAGCAGCAAGGGACTAGCGGGGGGGCCTGGGGAGACCCAGTACTTC
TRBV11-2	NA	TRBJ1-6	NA	CASSLSLDSPLHF	TGTGCCAGCAGCTTATCCCTTGATTCACCCCTCCACTTT
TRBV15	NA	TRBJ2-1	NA	CATSSAQGLGSYNEQFF	TGTGCCACCAGCAGTGCCCAGGGGCTCGGCTCCTACAATGAGCAGTTCTTC
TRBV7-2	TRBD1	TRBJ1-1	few	CASSLDATGTTEAFF	TGTGCCAGCAGCTTAGACGCGACAGGGACCACTGAAGCTTTCTTT
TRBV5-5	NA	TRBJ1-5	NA	CASSPLSGQPQHF	TGTGCCAGCAGCCCCCTATCAGGTCAGCCCCAGCATTTT
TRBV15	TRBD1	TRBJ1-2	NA	CASGQGNYGYTF	TGTGCCAGTGGACAGGGGAACTATGGCTACACCTTC
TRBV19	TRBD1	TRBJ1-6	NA	CASSPNWDRKNSPLHF	TGTGCCAGTAGTCCAAATTGGGACAGAAAAAATTCACCCCTCCACTTT
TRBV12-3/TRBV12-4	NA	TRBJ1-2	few	CASSLARRGCTF	TGTGCCAGCAGTTTAGCGAGGCGGGGGTGCACCTTC
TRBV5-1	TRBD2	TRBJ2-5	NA	CASTGTSGQETQYF	TGCGCCAGCACCGGGACTAGTGGACAAGAGACCCAGTACTTC
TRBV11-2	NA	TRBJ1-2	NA	CASSLVPGWRYGYTF	TGTGCCAGCAGCTTAGTTCCCGGGTGGAGGTATGGCTACACCTTC